This T cell receptor beta chain comes out of a study of cytomegalovirus exposure and HLA in healthy donors. PCR was performed using 60 Vbeta and 13 Jbeta primers. TCRdb's table, derived via immunoSEQ multiplex PCR, lists solely in-frame clones and lacks some. The sample has 180,000 or so clones; 55% to 65% are singletons. Points from the study as a whole: In a later analysis, TCR beta V- and J-gene trimming showed a link to a missense DCLRE1C variant.

Losses at the gene ends were 3 bases for V and 2 bases for J; bases not matched to a gene: 4. The CDR3 contains 15 residues. Germline-derived CDR1 and CDR2 are MNHNS and SASEGT. On this clone itself: Its specificity is not known.

Sequencing input: PBMCs. The sequence was collected from a man in his forties or fifties in good health and CMV-seronegative. The V gene is TRBV6-1, the J gene TRBJ2-5, with 9 bases lining up with TRBD1. The CDR3 here is CASSEVDRGQETQYF. In nucleotides, the CDR3 is TGTGCCAGCAGTGAGGTGGACAGGGGACAAGAGACCCAGTACTTC.